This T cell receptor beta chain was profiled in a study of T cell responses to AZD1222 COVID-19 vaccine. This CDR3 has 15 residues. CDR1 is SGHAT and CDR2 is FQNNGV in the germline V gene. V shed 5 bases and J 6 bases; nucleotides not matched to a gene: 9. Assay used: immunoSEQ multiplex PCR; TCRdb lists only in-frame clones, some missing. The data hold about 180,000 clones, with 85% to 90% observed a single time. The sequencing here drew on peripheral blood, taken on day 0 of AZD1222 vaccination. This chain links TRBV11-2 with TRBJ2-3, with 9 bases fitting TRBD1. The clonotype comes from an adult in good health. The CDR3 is CASSPRDRVLDTQYF. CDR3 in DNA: TGTGCCAGCAGCCCCCGGGACAGGGTTTTGGATACGCAGTATTTT.